This TCR beta chain was captured by sequencing in a study of human T cells and chemical hapten exposure. The wider study: Once 0.01% DPC had been applied to the upper back by patch test, readings were taken at 6 days. A mostly female patient group had alopecia areata, totalis or universalis. Overall study findings and caveats: Healthy individuals' immune responses may differ from those of donors, who had alopecia.

MiXCR, applied by TCRdb to the RACE reads, yields one record per CDR3 protein. In the table there are around 340,000 distinct CDR3 sequences, roughly 6.9% of which are singletons. Documented time point: patch test 1, 2 weeks after DPC sensitization. Treatment here: therapeutic diphenylcyclopropenone sensitization with weekly scalp DPC. This clonotype was seen many times. What it binds is not known. Sequenced here: whole blood, sampled in connection with sensitization to the hapten diphenylcyclopropenone (DPC). The clonotype originates from a woman aged 18-29 years with alopecia areata. Some clones in this sample may be carry-over from other donors' samples.

DNA for the CDR3: TGTGCCATCAGGGCGGGGGTGGCAGATACGCAGTATTTT. As protein: CAIRAGVADTQYF. The chain employs TRBV10-3 and TRBJ2-3; 7 positions agree with TRBD2. Germline assignment: CDR1 ENHRY and CDR2 SYGVKD. J gave up 4 bases and V 6 bases, and 4 bases lay outside the gene matches. This CDR3 has 13 amino acids.